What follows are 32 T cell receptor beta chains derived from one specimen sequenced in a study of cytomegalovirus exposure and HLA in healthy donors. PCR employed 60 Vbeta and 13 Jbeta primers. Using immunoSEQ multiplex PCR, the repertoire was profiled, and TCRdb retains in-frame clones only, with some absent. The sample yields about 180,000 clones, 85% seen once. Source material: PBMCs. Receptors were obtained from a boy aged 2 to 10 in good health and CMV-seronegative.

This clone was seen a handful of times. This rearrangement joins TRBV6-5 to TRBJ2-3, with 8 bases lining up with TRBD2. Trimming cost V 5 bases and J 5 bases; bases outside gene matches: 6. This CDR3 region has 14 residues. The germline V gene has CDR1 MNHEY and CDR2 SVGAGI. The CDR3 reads CASSGLSGVDTQYF. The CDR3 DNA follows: TGTGCCAGCAGTGGTCTTAGCGGGGTAGATACGCAGTATTTT.

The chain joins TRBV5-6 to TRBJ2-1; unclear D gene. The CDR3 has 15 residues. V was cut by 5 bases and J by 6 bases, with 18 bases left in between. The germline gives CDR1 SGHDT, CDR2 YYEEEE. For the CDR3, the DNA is TGTGCCAGCAGTCAAGAGGCGACCACCTCCAATGAGCAGTTCTTC. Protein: CASSQEATTSNEQFF.

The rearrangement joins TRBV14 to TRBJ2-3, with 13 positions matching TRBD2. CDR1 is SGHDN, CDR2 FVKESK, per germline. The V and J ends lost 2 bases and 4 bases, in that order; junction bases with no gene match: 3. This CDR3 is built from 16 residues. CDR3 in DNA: TGTGCCAGCAGCCAACGGACTAGCGGGAGCGCAGATACGCAGTATTTT. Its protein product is CASSQRTSGSADTQYF.

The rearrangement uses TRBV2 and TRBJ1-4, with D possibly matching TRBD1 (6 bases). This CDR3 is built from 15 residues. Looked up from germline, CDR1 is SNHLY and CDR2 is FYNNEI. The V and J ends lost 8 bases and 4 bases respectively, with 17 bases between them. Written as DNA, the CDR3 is TGTGCCAGCGGGGCACAGGGACACCATAATGAAAAACTGTTTTTT. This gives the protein CASGAQGHHNEKLFF.

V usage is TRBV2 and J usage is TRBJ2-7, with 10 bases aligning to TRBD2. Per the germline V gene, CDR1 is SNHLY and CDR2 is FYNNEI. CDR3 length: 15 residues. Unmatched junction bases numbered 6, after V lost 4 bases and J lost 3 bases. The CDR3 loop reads CASSVLAGGLYEQYF. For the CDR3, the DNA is TGTGCCAGCAGTGTGTTAGCGGGAGGCCTCTACGAGCAGTACTTC. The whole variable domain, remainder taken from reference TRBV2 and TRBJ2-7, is EPEVTQTPSHQVTQMGQEVILRCVPISNHLYFYWYRQILGQKVEFLVSFYNNEISEKSEIFDDQFSVERPDGSNFTLKIRSTKLEDSAMYFCASSVLAGGLYEQYFGPGTRLTVT.

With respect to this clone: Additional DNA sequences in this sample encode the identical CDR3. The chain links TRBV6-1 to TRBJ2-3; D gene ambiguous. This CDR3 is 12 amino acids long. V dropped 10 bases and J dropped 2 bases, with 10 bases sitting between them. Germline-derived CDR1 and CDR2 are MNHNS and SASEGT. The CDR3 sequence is CATSVLTDTQYF. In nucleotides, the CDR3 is TGTGCCACCTCGGTGCTCACAGATACGCAGTATTTT.

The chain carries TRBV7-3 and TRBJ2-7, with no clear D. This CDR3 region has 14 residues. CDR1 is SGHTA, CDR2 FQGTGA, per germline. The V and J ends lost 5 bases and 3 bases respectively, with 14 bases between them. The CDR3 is CASSHSHGGYEQYF. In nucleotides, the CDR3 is TGTGCCAGCAGCCACTCCCATGGTGGCTACGAGCAGTACTTC. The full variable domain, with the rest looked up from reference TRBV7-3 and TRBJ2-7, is GAGVSQTPSNKVTEKGKYVELRCDPISGHTALYWYRQSLGQGPEFLIYFQGTGAADDSGLPNDRFFAVRPEGSVSTLKIQRTERGDSAVYLCASSHSHGGYEQYFGPGTRLTVT.

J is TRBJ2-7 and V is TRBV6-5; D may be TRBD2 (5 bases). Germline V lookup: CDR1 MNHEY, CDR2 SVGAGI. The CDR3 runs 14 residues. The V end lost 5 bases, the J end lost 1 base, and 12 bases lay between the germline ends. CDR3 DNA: TGTGCCAGCAGTCCCCGCCGGACTTCCTACGAGCAGTACTTC. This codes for CASSPRRTSYEQYF.

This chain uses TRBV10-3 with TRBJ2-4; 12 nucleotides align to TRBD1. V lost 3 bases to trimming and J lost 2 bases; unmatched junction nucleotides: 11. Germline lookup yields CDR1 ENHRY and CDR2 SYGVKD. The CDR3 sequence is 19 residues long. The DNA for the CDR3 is TGTGCCATCAGTGAAATTCCGGGACAGGGGGCACTGACCAAAAACATTCAGTACTTC. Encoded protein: CAISEIPGQGALTKNIQYF.

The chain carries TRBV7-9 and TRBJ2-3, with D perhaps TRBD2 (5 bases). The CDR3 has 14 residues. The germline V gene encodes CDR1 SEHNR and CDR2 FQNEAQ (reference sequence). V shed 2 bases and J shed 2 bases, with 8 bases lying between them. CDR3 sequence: CASSLPGVTDTQYF. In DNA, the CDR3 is TGTGCCAGCAGCTTACCCGGGGTCACAGATACGCAGTATTTT.

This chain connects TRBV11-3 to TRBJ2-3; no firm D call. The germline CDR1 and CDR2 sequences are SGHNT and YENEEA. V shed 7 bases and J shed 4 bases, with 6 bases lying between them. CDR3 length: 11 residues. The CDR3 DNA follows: TGTGCCAGCACTGGAGCAGATACGCAGTATTTT. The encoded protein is CASTGADTQYF.

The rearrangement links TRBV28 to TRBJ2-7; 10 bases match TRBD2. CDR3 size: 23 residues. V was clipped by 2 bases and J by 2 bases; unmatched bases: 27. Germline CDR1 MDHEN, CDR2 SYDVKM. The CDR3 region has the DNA TGTGCCAGCAGTTTAGGTATTGTCAGGGGTTTGCTAGCGGGAGCGACTGCGGCCTACGAGCAGTACTTC. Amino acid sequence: CASSLGIVRGLLAGATAAYEQYF.

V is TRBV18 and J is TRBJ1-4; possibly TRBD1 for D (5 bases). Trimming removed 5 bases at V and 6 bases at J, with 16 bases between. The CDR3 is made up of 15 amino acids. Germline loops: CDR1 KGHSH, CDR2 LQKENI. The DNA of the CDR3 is TGTGCCAGCTCATTAAGCGGGGGAATGGATGAAAAACTGTTTTTT. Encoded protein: CASSLSGGMDEKLFF.

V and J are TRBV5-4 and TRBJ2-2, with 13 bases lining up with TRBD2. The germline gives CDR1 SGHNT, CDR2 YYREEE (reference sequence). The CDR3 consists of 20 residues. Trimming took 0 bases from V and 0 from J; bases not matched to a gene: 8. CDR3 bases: TGTGCCAGCAGCTTGGGAGTACTAGCGGGAGGGCCCGCGAACACCGGGGAGCTGTTTTTT. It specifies CASSLGVLAGGPANTGELFF.

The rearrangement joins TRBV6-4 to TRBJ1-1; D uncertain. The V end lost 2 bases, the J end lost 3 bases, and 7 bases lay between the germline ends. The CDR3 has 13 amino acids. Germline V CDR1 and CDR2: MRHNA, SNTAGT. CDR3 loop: CASSDRQDTEAFF. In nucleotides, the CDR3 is TGTGCCAGCAGTGACCGGCAGGACACTGAAGCTTTCTTT.

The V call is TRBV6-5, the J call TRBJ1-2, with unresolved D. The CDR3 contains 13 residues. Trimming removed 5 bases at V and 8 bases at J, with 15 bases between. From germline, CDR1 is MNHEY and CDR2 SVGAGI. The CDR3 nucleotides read TGTGCCAGCAGTAGGACTGGGGAAGGAGGCTACACCTTC. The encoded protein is CASSRTGEGGYTF.

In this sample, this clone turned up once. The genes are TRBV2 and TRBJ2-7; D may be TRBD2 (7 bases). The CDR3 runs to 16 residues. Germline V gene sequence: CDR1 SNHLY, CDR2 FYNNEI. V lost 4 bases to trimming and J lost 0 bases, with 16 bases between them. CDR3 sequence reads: CASSGGGRENSYEQYF. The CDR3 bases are TGTGCCAGCAGTGGGGGGGGGCGGGAGAACTCCTACGAGCAGTACTTC.

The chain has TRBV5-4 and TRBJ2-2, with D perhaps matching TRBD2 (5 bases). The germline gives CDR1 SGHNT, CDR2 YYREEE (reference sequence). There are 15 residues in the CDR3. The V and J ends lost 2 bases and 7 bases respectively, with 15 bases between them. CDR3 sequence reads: CASSLGPREGGELFF. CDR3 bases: TGTGCCAGCAGCTTAGGACCGAGGGAAGGCGGGGAGCTGTTTTTT.

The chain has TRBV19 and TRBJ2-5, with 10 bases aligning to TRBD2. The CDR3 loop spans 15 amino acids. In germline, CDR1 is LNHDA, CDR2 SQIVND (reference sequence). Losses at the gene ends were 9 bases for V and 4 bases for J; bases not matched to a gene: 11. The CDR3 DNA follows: TGTGCCAGCGCCCCCGAGCGGGGGGGCGTAGAGACCCAGTACTTC. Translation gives CASAPERGGVETQYF. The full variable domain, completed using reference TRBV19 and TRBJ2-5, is DGGITQSPKYLFRKEGQNVTLSCEQNLNHDAMYWYRQDPGQGLRLIYYSQIVNDFQKGDIAEGYSVSREKKESFPLTVTSAQKNPTAFYLCASAPERGGVETQYFGPGTRLLVL.

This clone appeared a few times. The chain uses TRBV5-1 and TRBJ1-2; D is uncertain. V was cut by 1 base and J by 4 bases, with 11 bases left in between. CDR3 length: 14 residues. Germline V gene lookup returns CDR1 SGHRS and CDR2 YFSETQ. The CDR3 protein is CASSLSLSGYGYTF. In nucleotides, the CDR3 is TGCGCCAGCAGCTTGAGTCTATCGGGCTATGGCTACACCTTC.

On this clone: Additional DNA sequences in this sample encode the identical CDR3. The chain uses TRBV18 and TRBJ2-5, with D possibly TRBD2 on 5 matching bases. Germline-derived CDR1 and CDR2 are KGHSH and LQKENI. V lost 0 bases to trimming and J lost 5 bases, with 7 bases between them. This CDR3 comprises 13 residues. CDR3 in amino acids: CASSPPRGETQYF. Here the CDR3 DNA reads TGTGCCAGCTCACCACCTAGAGGGGAGACCCAGTACTTC.

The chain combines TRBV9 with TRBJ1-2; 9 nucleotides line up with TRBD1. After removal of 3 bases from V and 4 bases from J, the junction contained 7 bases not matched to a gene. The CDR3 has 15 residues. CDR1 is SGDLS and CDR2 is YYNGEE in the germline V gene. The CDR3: CASSARDREGYGYTF. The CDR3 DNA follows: TGTGCCAGCAGCGCTCGGGACAGGGAGGGCTATGGCTACACCTTC. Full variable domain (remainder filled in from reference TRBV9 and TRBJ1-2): DSGVTQTPKHLITATGQRVTLRCSPRSGDLSVYWYQQSLDQGLQFLIQYYNGEERAKGNILERFSAQQFPDLHSELNLSSLELGDSALYFCASSARDREGYGYTFGSGTRLTVV.

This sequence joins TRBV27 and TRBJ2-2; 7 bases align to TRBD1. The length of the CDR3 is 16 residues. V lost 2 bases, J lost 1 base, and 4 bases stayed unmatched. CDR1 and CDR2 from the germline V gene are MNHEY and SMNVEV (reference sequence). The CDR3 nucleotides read TGTGCCAGCAGTTTAATCGACAGGGTGAACACCGGGGAGCTGTTTTTT. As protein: CASSLIDRVNTGELFF.

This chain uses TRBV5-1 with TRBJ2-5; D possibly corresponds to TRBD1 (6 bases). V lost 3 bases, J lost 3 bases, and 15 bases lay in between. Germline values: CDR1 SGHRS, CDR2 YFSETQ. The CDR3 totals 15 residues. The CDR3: CASSYNREGKETQYF. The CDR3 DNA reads TGCGCCAGCAGCTACAACAGGGAAGGAAAAGAGACCCAGTACTTC.

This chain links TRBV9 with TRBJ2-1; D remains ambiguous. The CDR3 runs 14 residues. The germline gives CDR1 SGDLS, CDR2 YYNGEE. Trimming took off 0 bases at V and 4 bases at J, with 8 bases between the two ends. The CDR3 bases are TGTGCCAGCAGCGTAGCTTCCTTTTACAATGAGCAGTTCTTC. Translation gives CASSVASFYNEQFF.

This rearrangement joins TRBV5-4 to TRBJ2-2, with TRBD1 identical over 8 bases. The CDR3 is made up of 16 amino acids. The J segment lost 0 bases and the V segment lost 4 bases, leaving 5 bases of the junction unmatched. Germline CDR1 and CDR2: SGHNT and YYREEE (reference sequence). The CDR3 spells CASSRGQATNTGELFF. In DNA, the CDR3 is TGTGCCAGCAGCCGGGGACAGGCTACGAACACCGGGGAGCTGTTTTTT.

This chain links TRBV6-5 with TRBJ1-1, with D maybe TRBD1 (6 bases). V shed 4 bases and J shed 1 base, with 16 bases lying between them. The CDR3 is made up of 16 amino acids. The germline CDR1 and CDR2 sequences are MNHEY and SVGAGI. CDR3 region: CASSFYRARGNTEAFF. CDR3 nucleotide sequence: TGTGCCAGCAGTTTCTACAGGGCGAGGGGGAACACTGAAGCTTTCTTT.

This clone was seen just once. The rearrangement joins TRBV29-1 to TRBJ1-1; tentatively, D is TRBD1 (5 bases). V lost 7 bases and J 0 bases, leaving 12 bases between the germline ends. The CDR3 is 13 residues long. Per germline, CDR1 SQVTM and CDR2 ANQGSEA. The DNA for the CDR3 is TGCAGCGCAAGACAGCTCATGAACACTGAAGCTTTCTTT. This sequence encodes CSARQLMNTEAFF.

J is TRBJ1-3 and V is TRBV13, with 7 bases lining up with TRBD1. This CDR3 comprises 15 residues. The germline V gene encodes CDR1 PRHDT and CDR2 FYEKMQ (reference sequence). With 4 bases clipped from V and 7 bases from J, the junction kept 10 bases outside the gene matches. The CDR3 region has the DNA TGTGCCAGCAGCTCCTTGACAGGGAGTTATAACACCATATATTTT. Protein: CASSSLTGSYNTIYF.

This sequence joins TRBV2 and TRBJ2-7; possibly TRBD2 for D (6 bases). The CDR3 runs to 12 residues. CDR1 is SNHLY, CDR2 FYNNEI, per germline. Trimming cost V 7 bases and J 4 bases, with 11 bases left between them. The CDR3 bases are TGTGCCAGCACGCCAGCGGGTTACGAGCAGTACTTC. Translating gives CASTPAGYEQYF. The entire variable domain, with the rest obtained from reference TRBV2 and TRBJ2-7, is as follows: EPEVTQTPSHQVTQMGQEVILRCVPISNHLYFYWYRQILGQKVEFLVSFYNNEISEKSEIFDDQFSVERPDGSNFTLKIRSTKLEDSAMYFCASTPAGYEQYFGPGTRLTVT.

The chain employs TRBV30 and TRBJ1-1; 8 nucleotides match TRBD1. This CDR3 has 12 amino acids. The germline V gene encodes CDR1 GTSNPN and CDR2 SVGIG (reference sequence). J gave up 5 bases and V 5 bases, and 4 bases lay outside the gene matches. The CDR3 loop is CAWEQGGTEAFF. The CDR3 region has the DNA TGTGCCTGGGAACAGGGGGGGACTGAAGCTTTCTTT.

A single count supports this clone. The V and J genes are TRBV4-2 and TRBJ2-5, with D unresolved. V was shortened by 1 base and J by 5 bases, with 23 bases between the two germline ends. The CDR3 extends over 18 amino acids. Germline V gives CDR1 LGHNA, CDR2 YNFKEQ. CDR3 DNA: TGTGCCAGCAGCCAAGTTTCCCGAGTAGGTACCAACGGGGAGACCCAGTACTTC. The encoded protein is CASSQVSRVGTNGETQYF.